These 4 T cell receptor beta chains came from one sample sequenced in a study of blood T cell repertoires in COVID-19. Produced via immunoSEQ multiplex PCR; TCRdb's table is partial and in-frame only. The sample has fewer than 300,000 clones; 80% to 95% are singletons. Sequenced material: PBMCs or T cells enriched from blood (not recorded which). Receptors originate from a woman aged 30 to 39 who had recovered from COVID-19.

The CDR3 sequence is CASSDRQYNNEKLFF. For the CDR3, the DNA is TGCGCCAGCAGTGACCGACAGTATAATAATGAAAAACTGTTTTTT. The genes are TRBV10-1 and TRBJ1-4; D is perhaps TRBD1 (5 bases). CDR3 size: 15 residues. Trimming shortened V by 3 bases and J by 4 bases, and 12 bases separated the two germline ends. CDR1 and CDR2 (germline): WNHNN, SYGVQD (reference sequence).

The V and J genes are TRBV15 and TRBJ2-2; tentatively, D is TRBD2 (7 bases). The CDR3 sequence is 14 residues long. Trimming left V 5 bases short and J 4 bases short, with 11 bases between. Germline assignment: CDR1 LNHNV and CDR2 YYDKDF (reference sequence). CDR3 nucleotides: TGTGCCACCAGCGAAAGGGGGGGCACCGGGGAGCTGTTTTTT. Protein: CATSERGGTGELFF.

The V gene is TRBV7-8, the J gene TRBJ1-1, with D perhaps TRBD1 (5 bases). The germline V gene encodes CDR1 SGHVS and CDR2 FQNEAQ. This CDR3 has 15 residues. V lost 0 bases, J lost 5 bases, and 13 bases lay in between. CDR3 bases: TGTGCCAGCAGCTTAGCGGGCAGAAGGGGAACTGAAGCTTTCTTT. The encoded protein is CASSLAGRRGTEAFF.

In nucleotides, the CDR3 is TGTGCCAGCCTAAAACAGGGGTATAGCAATCAGCCCCAGCATTTT. Translated: CASLKQGYSNQPQHF. The rearrangement links TRBV19 to TRBJ1-5, with TRBD1 matching 7 bases. V shed 9 bases and J 0 bases; nucleotides not matched to a gene: 8. CDR1 and CDR2 (germline): LNHDA, SQIVND (reference sequence). The CDR3 has 15 amino acids.